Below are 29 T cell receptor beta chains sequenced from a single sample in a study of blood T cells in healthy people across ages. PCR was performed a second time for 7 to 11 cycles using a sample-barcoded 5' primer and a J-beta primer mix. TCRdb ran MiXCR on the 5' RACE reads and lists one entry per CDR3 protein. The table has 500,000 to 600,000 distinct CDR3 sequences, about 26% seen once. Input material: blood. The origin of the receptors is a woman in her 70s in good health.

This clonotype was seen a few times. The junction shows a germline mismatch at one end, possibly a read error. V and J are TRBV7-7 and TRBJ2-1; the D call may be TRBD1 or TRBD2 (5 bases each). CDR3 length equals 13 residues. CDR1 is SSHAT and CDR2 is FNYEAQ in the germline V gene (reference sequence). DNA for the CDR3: TGTGCTAGCAGCCGGGACCATTACAATGAGCAGTTCTTC. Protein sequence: CASSRDHYNEQFF.

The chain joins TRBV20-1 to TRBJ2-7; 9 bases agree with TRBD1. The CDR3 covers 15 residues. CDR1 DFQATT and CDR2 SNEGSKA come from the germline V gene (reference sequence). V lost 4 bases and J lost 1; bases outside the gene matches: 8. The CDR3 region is CSAKPLTGGSYEQYF. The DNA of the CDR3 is TGCAGTGCTAAACCCTTGACAGGGGGGTCCTACGAGCAGTACTTC.

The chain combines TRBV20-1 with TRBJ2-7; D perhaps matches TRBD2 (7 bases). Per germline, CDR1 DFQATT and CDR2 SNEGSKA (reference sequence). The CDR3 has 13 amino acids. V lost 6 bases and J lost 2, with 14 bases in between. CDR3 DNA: TGCAGTGCCGAGCGGGACACCCCCTACGAGCAGTACTTC. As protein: CSAERDTPYEQYF.

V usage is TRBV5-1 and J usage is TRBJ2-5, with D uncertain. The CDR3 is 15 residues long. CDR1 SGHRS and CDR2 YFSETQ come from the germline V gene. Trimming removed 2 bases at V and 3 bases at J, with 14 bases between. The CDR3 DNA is TGCGCCAGCAGCTTCGGTCGGGTCCTTAAAGAGACCCAGTACTTC. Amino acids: CASSFGRVLKETQYF.

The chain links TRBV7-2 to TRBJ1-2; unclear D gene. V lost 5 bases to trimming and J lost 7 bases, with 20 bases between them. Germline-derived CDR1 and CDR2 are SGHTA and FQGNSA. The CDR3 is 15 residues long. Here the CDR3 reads CASSPSWVVIGGYTF. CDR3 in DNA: TGTGCCAGCAGCCCCTCTTGGGTGGTCATTGGTGGCTACACCTTC.

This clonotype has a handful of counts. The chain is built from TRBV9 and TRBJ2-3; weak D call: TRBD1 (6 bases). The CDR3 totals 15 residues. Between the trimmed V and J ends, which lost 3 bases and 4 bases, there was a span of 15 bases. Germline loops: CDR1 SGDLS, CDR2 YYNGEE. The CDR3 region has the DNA TGTGCCAGCAGCGCAGTGGGGGCGCGTCCAGATACGCAGTATTTT. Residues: CASSAVGARPDTQYF.

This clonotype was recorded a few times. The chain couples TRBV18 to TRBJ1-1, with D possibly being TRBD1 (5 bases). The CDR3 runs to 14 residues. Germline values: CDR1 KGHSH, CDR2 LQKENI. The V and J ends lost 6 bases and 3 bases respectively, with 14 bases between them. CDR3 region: CASSPFGGDTEAFF. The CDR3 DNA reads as TGTGCCAGCTCCCCGTTCGGAGGGGACACTGAAGCTTTCTTT.

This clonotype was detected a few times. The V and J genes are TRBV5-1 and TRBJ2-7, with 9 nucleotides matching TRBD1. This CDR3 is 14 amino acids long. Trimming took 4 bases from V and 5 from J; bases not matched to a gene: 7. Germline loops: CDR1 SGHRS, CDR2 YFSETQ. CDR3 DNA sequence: TGCGCCAGCAGCAAGGACAGGGGTAAACACGAGCAGTACTTC. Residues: CASSKDRGKHEQYF.

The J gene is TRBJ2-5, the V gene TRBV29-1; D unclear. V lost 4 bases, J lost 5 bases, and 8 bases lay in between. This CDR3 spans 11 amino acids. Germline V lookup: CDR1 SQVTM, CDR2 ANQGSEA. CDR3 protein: CSVARPETQYF. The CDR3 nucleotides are TGCAGCGTTGCACGTCCTGAGACCCAGTACTTC.

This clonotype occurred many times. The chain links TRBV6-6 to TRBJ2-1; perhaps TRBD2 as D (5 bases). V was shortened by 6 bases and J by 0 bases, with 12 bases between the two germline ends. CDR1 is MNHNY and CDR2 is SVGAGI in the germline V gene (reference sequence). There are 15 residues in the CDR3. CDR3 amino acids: CASSKTGSSYNEQFF. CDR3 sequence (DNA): TGTGCCAGCAGCAAAACTGGGAGCTCCTACAATGAGCAGTTCTTC.

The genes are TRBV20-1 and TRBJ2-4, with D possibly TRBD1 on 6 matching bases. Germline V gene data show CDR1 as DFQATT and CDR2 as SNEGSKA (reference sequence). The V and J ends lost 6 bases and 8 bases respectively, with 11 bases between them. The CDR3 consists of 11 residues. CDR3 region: CSALQGDIQYF. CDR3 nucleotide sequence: TGCAGTGCCCTACAGGGTGACATTCAGTACTTC.

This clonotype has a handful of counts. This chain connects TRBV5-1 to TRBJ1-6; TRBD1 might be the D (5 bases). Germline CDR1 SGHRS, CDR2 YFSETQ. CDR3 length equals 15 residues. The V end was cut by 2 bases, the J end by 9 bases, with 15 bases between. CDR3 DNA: TGCGCCAGCAGCTTATCTGCGGGGGGTAGTTCACCCCTCCACTTT. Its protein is CASSLSAGGSSPLHF.

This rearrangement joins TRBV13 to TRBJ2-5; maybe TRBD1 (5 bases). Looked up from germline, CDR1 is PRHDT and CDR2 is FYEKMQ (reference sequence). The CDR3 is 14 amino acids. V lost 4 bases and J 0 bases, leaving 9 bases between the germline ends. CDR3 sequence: CASSWGRDQETQYF. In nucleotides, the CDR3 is TGTGCCAGCAGCTGGGGCCGGGACCAAGAGACCCAGTACTTC.

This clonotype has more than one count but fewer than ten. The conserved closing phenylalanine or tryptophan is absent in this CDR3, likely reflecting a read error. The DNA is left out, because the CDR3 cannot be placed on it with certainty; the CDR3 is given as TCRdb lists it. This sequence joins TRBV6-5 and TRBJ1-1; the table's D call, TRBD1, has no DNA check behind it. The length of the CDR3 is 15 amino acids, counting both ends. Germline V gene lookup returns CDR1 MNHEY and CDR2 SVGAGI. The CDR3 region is CASSSSTQGDQKLFV.

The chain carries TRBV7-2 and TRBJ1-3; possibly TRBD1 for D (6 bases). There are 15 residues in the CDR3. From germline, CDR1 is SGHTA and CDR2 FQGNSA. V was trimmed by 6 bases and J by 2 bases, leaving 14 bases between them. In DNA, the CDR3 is TGTGCCAGCAGTCCACAGGGTGTGCCTGGAAACACCATATATTTT. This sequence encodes CASSPQGVPGNTIYF.

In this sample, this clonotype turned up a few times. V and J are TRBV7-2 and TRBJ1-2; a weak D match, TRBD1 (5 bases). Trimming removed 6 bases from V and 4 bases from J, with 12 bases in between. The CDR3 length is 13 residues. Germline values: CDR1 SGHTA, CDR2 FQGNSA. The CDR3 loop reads CASRLAGGYGYTF. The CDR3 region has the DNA TGTGCCAGCAGACTAGCGGGGGGCTATGGCTACACCTTC.

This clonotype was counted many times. CDR3 amino acids: CATTGTEETQYF. The CDR3 bases are TGTGCCACCACCGGGACAGAAGAGACCCAGTACTTC. The chain links TRBV18 to TRBJ2-5; TRBD1 matches 7 bases. CDR3 length: 12 residues. Trimming removed 10 bases from V and 3 bases from J; junction bases left unmatched: 5. Germline V gene data show CDR1 as KGHSH and CDR2 as LQKENI.

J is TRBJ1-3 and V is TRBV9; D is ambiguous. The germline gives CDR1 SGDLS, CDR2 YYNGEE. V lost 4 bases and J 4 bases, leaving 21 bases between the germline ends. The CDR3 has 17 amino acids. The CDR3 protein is CASSSFREGPAGNTIYF. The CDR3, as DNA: TGTGCCAGCAGCTCCTTTAGGGAGGGTCCAGCCGGAAACACCATATATTTT.

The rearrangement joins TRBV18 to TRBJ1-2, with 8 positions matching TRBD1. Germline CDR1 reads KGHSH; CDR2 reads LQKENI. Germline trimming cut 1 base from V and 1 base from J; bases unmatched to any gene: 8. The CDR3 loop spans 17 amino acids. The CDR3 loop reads CASSPRQGAKHNYGYTF. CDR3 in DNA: TGTGCCAGCTCACCACGGCAGGGGGCGAAGCATAACTATGGCTACACCTTC.

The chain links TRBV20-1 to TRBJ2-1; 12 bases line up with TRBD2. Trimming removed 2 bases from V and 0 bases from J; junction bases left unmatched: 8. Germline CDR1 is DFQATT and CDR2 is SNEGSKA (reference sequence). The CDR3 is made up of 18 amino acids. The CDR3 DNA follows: TGCAGTGCTAGACGCCTAGCGGGGGGGGAAAGCTCCTACAATGAGCAGTTCTTC. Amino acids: CSARRLAGGESSYNEQFF.

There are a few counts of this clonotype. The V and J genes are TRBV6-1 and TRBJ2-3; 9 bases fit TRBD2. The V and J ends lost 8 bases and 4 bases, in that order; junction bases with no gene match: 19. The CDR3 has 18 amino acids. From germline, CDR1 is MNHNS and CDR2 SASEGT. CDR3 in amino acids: CASGVAGAGVGVSDTQYF. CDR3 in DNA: TGTGCCAGCGGGGTAGCGGGGGCCGGCGTTGGGGTGTCAGATACGCAGTATTTT.

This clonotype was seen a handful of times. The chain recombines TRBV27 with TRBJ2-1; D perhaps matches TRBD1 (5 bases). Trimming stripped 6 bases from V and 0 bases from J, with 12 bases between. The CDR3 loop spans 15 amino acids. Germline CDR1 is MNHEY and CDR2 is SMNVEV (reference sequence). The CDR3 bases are TGTGCCAGCAGGCGACAGAGGAGCTCCTACAATGAGCAGTTCTTC. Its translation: CASRRQRSSYNEQFF.

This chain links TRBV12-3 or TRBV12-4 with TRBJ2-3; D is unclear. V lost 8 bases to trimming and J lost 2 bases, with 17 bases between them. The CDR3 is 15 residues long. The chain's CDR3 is CASRRIMGNTDTQYF. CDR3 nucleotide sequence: TGTGCCAGCCGTCGAATTATGGGGAACACAGATACGCAGTATTTT.

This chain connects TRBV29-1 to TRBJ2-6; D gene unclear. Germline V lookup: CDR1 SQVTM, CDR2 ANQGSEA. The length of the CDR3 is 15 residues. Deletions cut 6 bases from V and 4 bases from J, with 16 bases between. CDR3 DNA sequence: TGCAGCGTCCAGGATCAAGGTACAGGGGCCAACGTCCTGACTTTC. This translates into CSVQDQGTGANVLTF.

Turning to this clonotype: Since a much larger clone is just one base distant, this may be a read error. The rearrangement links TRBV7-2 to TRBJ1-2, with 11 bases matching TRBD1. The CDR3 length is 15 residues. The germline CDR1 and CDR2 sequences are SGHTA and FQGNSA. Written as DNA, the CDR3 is TGTGCCAGCAGCCCACGGACAGGGGGCGACTATAGCTACACCTTC. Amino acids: CASSPRTGGDYSYTF.

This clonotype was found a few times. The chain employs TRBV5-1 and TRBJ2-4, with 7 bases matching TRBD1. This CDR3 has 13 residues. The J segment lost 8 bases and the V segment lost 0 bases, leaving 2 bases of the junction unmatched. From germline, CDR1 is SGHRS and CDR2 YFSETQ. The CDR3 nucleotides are TGCGCCAGCAGCTTGGAGGGGGCGGACATTCAGTACTTC. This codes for CASSLEGADIQYF.

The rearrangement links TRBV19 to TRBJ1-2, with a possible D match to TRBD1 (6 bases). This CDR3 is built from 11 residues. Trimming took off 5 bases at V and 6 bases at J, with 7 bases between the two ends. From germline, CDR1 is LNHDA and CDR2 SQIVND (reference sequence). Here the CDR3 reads CASSWDNGYTF. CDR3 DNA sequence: TGTGCCAGTAGTTGGGACAATGGCTACACCTTC.

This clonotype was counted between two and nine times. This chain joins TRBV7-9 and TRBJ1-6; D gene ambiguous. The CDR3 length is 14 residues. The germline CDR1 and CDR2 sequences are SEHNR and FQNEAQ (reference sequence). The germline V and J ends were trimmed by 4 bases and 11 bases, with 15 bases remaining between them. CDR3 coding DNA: TGTGCCAGCAGCTCCGGATCCTTCGGGGCACCCCTCCACTTT. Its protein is CASSSGSFGAPLHF.

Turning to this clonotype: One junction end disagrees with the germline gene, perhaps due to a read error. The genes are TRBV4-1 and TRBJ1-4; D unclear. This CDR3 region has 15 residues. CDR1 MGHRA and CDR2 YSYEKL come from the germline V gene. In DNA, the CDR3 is TGCGCCAGCAGCCAACACTGGACTAGTAATGAAAAACTGGTTTTT. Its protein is CASSQHWTSNEKLVF.